This entry lists 10 T cell receptor beta chains sequenced from one sample in a study of T cell responses to AZD1222 COVID-19 vaccine (dated by TCRdb to about 2021). The library was made by the immunoSEQ multiplex PCR assay. The clones in this table, taken by TCRdb from immuneACCESS, are in-frame only. Not every clone is retained; where verified, under half of the shortfall comes from an unresolved V gene, and the cause of the rest is unknown. The sample contains roughly 100,000 clones, 70% to 90% of them found a single time. Clones ranked in the top ten supply 10% to 15% of the sample. The time point label on this specimen signifies: baseline before first vaccination. The specimen comprised peripheral blood, sampled on day 0 of AZD1222 vaccination. These receptor sequences come from an adult in good health.

The chain joins TRBV19 to TRBJ1-1, with D possibly TRBD1 on 6 matching bases. The length of the CDR3 is 14 residues. Trimming removed 7 bases at V and 0 bases at J, with 12 bases between. Per germline, CDR1 LNHDA and CDR2 SQIVND (reference sequence). CDR3 DNA sequence: TGTGCCAGTACGGCCCGGGGGCTGAACACTGAAGCTTTCTTT. This gives the protein CASTARGLNTEAFF.

The J gene is TRBJ2-7, the V gene TRBV7-9; 9 nucleotides agree with TRBD2. The CDR3 covers 15 residues. The J segment lost 6 bases and the V segment lost 5 bases, leaving 11 bases of the junction unmatched. From germline, CDR1 is SEHNR and CDR2 FQNEAQ (reference sequence). CDR3 amino acids: CASSLLAGATGEQYF. The CDR3 DNA follows: TGTGCCAGCAGCCTTTTAGCGGGGGCCACCGGCGAGCAGTACTTC.

The chain joins TRBV5-1 to TRBJ2-5; TRBD2 agrees at 9 bases. The germline V gene has CDR1 SGHRS and CDR2 YFSETQ. The CDR3 runs to 15 residues. With 4 bases clipped from V and 1 base from J, the junction kept 5 bases outside the gene matches. CDR3 residues: CASSGGLASQETQYF. For the CDR3, the DNA is TGCGCCAGCAGCGGGGGACTAGCCTCCCAAGAGACCCAGTACTTC.

This rearrangement joins TRBV28 to TRBJ1-3, with no clear D. Germline V gives CDR1 MDHEN, CDR2 SYDVKM. V shed 11 bases and J shed 0 bases, with 8 bases lying between them. The CDR3 runs to 12 residues. The CDR3 DNA sequence: TGTGCCGGACGTAGCTCTGGAAACACCATATATTTT. Protein: CAGRSSGNTIYF.

This sequence joins TRBV6-5 and TRBJ2-5; no clear D. The germline V gene has CDR1 MNHEY and CDR2 SVGAGI. The CDR3 covers 14 residues. Trimming shortened V by 7 bases and J by 1 base, and 13 bases separated the two germline ends. The CDR3 DNA is TGTGCCAGCAACCGGGCAGATTCCCAAGAGACCCAGTACTTC. Its protein product is CASNRADSQETQYF.

The chain combines TRBV7-8 with TRBJ1-5; D possibly corresponds to TRBD1 (5 bases). CDR3 size: 15 residues. The germline V and J ends were trimmed by 5 bases and 5 bases, with 16 bases remaining between them. The germline CDR1 and CDR2 sequences are SGHVS and FQNEAQ. The CDR3 DNA follows: TGTGCCAGCAGCGATAGGGCGGGGGGGGATCAGCCCCAGCATTTT. Amino acid sequence: CASSDRAGGDQPQHF.

V is TRBV24-1 and J is TRBJ1-1, with D possibly TRBD1 on 5 matching bases. Per the germline V gene, CDR1 is KGHDR and CDR2 is SFDVKD. CDR3 length: 13 residues. Trimming shortened V by 4 bases and J by 6 bases, and 11 bases separated the two germline ends. The CDR3 is CATSETVGAEAFF. DNA for the CDR3: TGTGCCACCAGTGAGACAGTGGGCGCTGAAGCTTTCTTT.

The rearrangement links TRBV7-3 to TRBJ2-1, with D perhaps TRBD1 (6 bases). CDR1 and CDR2 (germline): SGHTA, FQGTGA. Deletions cut 4 bases from V and 1 base from J, with 14 bases between. CDR3 length: 16 amino acids. This CDR3 is CASSSQGPGSYNEQFF. CDR3 DNA sequence: TGTGCCAGCAGCTCACAGGGCCCCGGGTCCTACAATGAGCAGTTCTTC.

This clone appeared a single time. The chain is built from TRBV6-1 and TRBJ1-1; weak D call: TRBD1 (5 bases). The germline V gene has CDR1 MNHNS and CDR2 SASEGT. Deletions cut 2 bases from V and 7 bases from J, with 20 bases between. The CDR3 extends over 16 amino acids. The CDR3 DNA sequence: TGTGCCAGCAGTGAAAGGTCCAGGGTGTATCGTCGTGAAGCTTTCTTT. This gives the protein CASSERSRVYRREAFF.

The chain carries TRBV6-5 and TRBJ1-1; tentatively, D is TRBD1 (5 bases). The germline V gene encodes CDR1 MNHEY and CDR2 SVGAGI. This CDR3 comprises 16 residues. V lost 0 bases and J 8 bases, leaving 19 bases between the germline ends. CDR3 loop: CASSYSGPLDTGEAFF. In DNA form, the CDR3 reads TGTGCCAGCAGTTACTCAGGTCCTCTGGACACTGGGGAAGCTTTCTTT.